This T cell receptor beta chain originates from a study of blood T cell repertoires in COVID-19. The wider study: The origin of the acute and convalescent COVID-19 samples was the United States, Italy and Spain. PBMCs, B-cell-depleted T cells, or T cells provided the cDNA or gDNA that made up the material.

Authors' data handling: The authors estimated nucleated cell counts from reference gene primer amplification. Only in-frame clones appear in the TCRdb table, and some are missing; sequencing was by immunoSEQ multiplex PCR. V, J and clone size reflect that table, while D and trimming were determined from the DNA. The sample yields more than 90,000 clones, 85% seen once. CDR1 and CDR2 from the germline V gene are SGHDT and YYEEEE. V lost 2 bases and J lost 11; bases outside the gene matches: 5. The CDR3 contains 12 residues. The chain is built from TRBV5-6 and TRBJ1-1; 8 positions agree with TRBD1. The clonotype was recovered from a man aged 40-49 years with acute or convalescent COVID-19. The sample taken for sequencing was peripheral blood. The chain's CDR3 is CASSFDRGRAFF. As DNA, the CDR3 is TGTGCCAGCAGCTTCGACAGGGGAAGGGCTTTCTTT.